The clone carrying this T cell receptor beta chain was observed once. Assembly of TCR beta libraries relied on iRepertoire HTBI primers together with Arm-PCR of CDR3 regions. In the original analysis: Gene usage covered 62 TRBV and 14 TRBJ segments. TCRdb itself ran the multiplex PCR reads through MiXCR, one entry per CDR3 protein. In this record, the V and J calls reflect TCRdb's handling and not the investigators' own analysis. The repertoire holds some 410,000 distinct CDR3 sequences, with about 16% as singletons. This specimen comes from a study of regulatory T cells in long-lasting Graves disease. Study at large: Graves' patients, newly diagnosed, had taken antithyroid drugs under 3 months.

Germline CDR1 and CDR2: MDHEN and SYDVKM. Losses at the gene ends were 6 bases for V and 3 bases for J; bases not matched to a gene: 3. The CDR3 covers 14 residues. The time point denotes: newly diagnosed GD, antithyroid drugs for less than 3 months. The authors made the TCR library using RNA they extracted from PBMCs. This sample also belongs to another study, concerning T cells in Graves' hyperthyroidism and ophthalmopathy. That study reports: The study used the HTBI primer set for a first-round RT-PCR of the TCR CDR3. A 13 V-J model separated ophthalmopathy from stable hyperthyroidism.

The chain carries TRBV28 and TRBJ1-4, with TRBD1 matching 8 bases. The receptor was derived from a woman aged 25 to 39 with Graves disease. The sequenced sample was peripheral blood mononuclear cells (PBMCs), obtained at new diagnosis, from a patient treated with antithyroid drugs. This chain's CDR3 is CASRVQGANEKLFF. DNA for the CDR3: TGTGCCAGCAGAGTACAGGGGGCTAATGAAAAACTGTTTTTT.